What follows are 17 T cell receptor beta chains derived from one specimen sequenced in a study of blood T cells in healthy people across ages. A second about 7 to 12 cycle PCR used barcoded and J-beta primers. TCRdb reprocessed the 5' RACE reads via MiXCR and lists one record per CDR3 protein. The table has 890,000 or so distinct CDR3 sequences, 60% to 80% seen once. The sequenced sample was blood. These receptors all come from a man aged 30-40 years in good health.

Only a few counts were recorded for this clonotype. The chain links TRBV30 to TRBJ2-4; D gene ambiguous. The DNA matches TRBJ2-7 better at its end, which makes the J call doubtful. Germline assignment: CDR1 GTSNPN and CDR2 SVGIG (reference sequence). This CDR3 has 13 amino acids. CDR3 region: CAWSVRRKGEQYF. The CDR3 DNA reads TGTGCCTGGAGTGTACGGCGTAAGGGCGAGCAGTACTTC.

This sequence joins TRBV7-9 and TRBJ2-3, with D perhaps TRBD1 (6 bases). This CDR3 contains 15 residues. The V gene lost 3 bases and the J gene lost 0 bases, with 10 bases spanning the gap. Germline V CDR1 and CDR2: SEHNR, FQNEAQ (reference sequence). The chain's CDR3 is CASSFLGQSTDTQYF. CDR3 coding DNA: TGTGCCAGCAGCTTTCTAGGACAGAGCACAGATACGCAGTATTTT.

J is TRBJ2-5 and V is TRBV7-3, with 8 bases matching TRBD1. V trimming: 0 bases; J trimming: 5 bases; junction bases outside the gene matches: 5. CDR1 and CDR2 from the germline V gene are SGHTA and FQGTGA. The length of the CDR3 is 15 residues. The CDR3 bases are TGTGCCAGCAGCTTAACGCAGGGGGCGAGGGAGACCCAGTACTTC. This gives the protein CASSLTQGARETQYF. The complete variable domain, with remaining parts taken from reference TRBV7-3 and TRBJ2-5, reads GAGVSQTPSNKVTEKGKYVELRCDPISGHTALYWYRQSLGQGPEFLIYFQGTGAADDSGLPNDRFFAVRPEGSVSTLKIQRTERGDSAVYLCASSLTQGARETQYFGPGTRLLVL.

This clonotype was observed a few times. CDR3 DNA sequence: TGTGCCAGCACTCACCCATTCCGGGCACTTTTTTGCGAGCAGTACTTC. Its translation: CASTHPFRALFCEQYF. V usage is TRBV27 and J usage is TRBJ2-7; D is uncertain. Looked up from germline, CDR1 is MNHEY and CDR2 is SMNVEV (reference sequence). V lost 7 bases and J 6 bases, leaving 25 bases between the germline ends. The CDR3 contains 16 residues.

A few counts support this clonotype. J is TRBJ2-4 and V is TRBV27; D may be TRBD1 (6 bases). The CDR3 has 15 residues. Germline V gives CDR1 MNHEY, CDR2 SMNVEV (reference sequence). The ends were cut back, 5 bases at V and 2 bases at J, with 13 bases in the middle. CDR3 sequence: CASSPTQGSKNIQYF. The CDR3 DNA reads as TGTGCCAGCAGTCCGACACAGGGTTCCAAAAACATTCAGTACTTC.

The gene calls are TRBV4-3 and TRBJ1-4; D is perhaps TRBD1 (5 bases). Trimming left V 0 bases short and J 8 bases short, with 16 bases between. The CDR3 is 16 residues long. From germline, CDR1 is LGHNA and CDR2 YSLEER. The CDR3 coding sequence is TGCGCCAGCAGCCAAGACGGGGCGGGCCGGGTCGAAAAACTGTTTTTT. Encoded protein: CASSQDGAGRVEKLFF.

The genes are TRBV27 and TRBJ2-3, with D perhaps matching TRBD1 (6 bases). This CDR3 comprises 15 residues. Looked up from germline, CDR1 is MNHEY and CDR2 is SMNVEV (reference sequence). The ends were cut back, 1 base at V and 2 bases at J, with 10 bases in the middle. The CDR3 DNA sequence: TGTGCCAGCAGTTTATTCGGACAGACCACAGATACGCAGTATTTT. Amino acids: CASSLFGQTTDTQYF.

This sequence joins TRBV7-2 and TRBJ2-1, with 7 bases matching TRBD2. V shed 4 bases and J 4 bases; nucleotides not matched to a gene: 7. The CDR3 is made up of 15 amino acids. Germline V gene sequence: CDR1 SGHTA, CDR2 FQGNSA. Here the CDR3 DNA reads TGTGCCAGCAGCTCCTCCGGGACTAAATACAATGAGCAGTTCTTC. Protein: CASSSSGTKYNEQFF. The whole variable domain, remainder taken from reference TRBV7-2 and TRBJ2-1, is GAGVSQSPSNKVTEKGKDVELRCDPISGHTALYWYRQSLGQGLEFLIYFQGNSAPDKSGLPSDRFSAERTGGSVSTLTIQRTQQEDSAVYLCASSSSGTKYNEQFFGPGTRLTVL.

The V gene is TRBV6-2 or TRBV6-3, the J gene TRBJ2-1; the match to TRBD2 covers 10 bases. Germline V gene data show CDR1 as MNHEY and CDR2 as SVGEGT. Trimming took 7 bases from V and 10 from J; bases not matched to a gene: 13. The CDR3 loop spans 15 amino acids. The CDR3 here is CASTRSGGNTGEQFF. CDR3 DNA sequence: TGTGCCAGCACCCGTAGCGGGGGGAACACCGGGGAGCAGTTCTTC.

The chain uses TRBV9 and TRBJ2-1; weak D call: TRBD2 (7 bases). V was trimmed by 3 bases and J by 4 bases, leaving 14 bases between them. The V gene's germline CDR1 is SGDLS and CDR2 YYNGEE. CDR3 length: 15 residues. CDR3 bases: TGTGCCAGCAGCGACAGCGGGGACACTTACAATGAGCAGTTCTTC. Its translation is CASSDSGDTYNEQFF.

The V call is TRBV20-1, the J call TRBJ2-1; 12 bases agree with TRBD2. Germline trimming cut 3 bases from V and 4 bases from J; bases unmatched to any gene: 7. Per the germline V gene, CDR1 is DFQATT and CDR2 is SNEGSKA (reference sequence). This CDR3 is built from 16 residues. The CDR3 is CSARGGLAGRYNEQFF. The DNA of the CDR3 is TGCAGTGCTAGGGGCGGACTAGCGGGGAGGTACAATGAGCAGTTCTTC.

V gene TRBV7-2 combines with J gene TRBJ2-3; 7 nucleotides match TRBD1. The CDR3 loop spans 16 amino acids. Germline CDR1 reads SGHTA; CDR2 reads FQGNSA. V trimming: 5 bases; J trimming: 3 bases; junction bases outside the gene matches: 11. CDR3 nucleotides: TGTGCCAGCAGCCGAGAGGGGGCTAGTGGTACAGATACGCAGTATTTT. Protein sequence: CASSREGASGTDTQYF.

This clonotype has ten or more counts. V is TRBV29-1 and J is TRBJ2-4; 10 nucleotides line up with TRBD1. With 7 bases clipped from V and 2 bases from J, the junction kept 8 bases outside the gene matches. Germline V gene data show CDR1 as SQVTM and CDR2 as ANQGSEA. The CDR3 covers 15 residues. This CDR3 is CSATGGESSKNIQYF. In DNA form, the CDR3 reads TGCAGCGCGACAGGGGGCGAGTCTTCCAAAAACATTCAGTACTTC. Full variable domain (rest looked up from reference TRBV29-1 and TRBJ2-4): SAVISQKPSRDICQRGTSLTIQCQVDSQVTMMFWYRQQPGQSLTLIATANQGSEATYESGFVIDKFPISRPNLTFSTLTVSNMSPEDSSIYLCSATGGESSKNIQYFGAGTRLSVL.

This sequence joins TRBV6-5 and TRBJ2-3; a possible D gene is TRBD2 (6 bases). V lost 8 bases and J lost 2, with 11 bases in between. Germline CDR1 reads MNHEY; CDR2 reads SVGAGI. This CDR3 has 13 amino acids. The CDR3 spells CASRDFNTDTQYF. CDR3 nucleotides: TGTGCCAGCCGGGACTTTAACACAGATACGCAGTATTTT.

The rearrangement uses TRBV6-5 and TRBJ1-1; D is ambiguous. The V gene lost 5 bases and the J gene lost 4 bases, with 14 bases spanning the gap. Germline-derived CDR1 and CDR2 are MNHEY and SVGAGI. The CDR3 is 14 residues long. The chain's CDR3 is CASSPGPGITEAFF. CDR3 sequence (DNA): TGTGCCAGCAGTCCGGGCCCCGGTATCACTGAAGCTTTCTTT.

Concerning this clonotype: Being one base from a much bigger clone, this may be a read error. The V call is TRBV5-4, the J call TRBJ2-1; a possible D gene is TRBD1 (5 bases). The CDR3 is made up of 13 amino acids. Germline V gives CDR1 SGHNT, CDR2 YYREEE (reference sequence). CDR3 nucleotides: TGTACCAGCACCTTGGGCAGGGAAAATGAGCAGTTCTTC. This encodes CTSTLGRENEQFF.

The J gene is TRBJ2-7, the V gene TRBV11-2; 9 nucleotides match TRBD1. J gave up 7 bases and V 5 bases, and 6 bases lay outside the gene matches. Per the germline V gene, CDR1 is SGHAT and CDR2 is FQNNGV. This CDR3 region has 13 residues. The DNA for the CDR3 is TGTGCCAGCAGCGAGAACAGGGGGCGTGAGCAGTACTTC. Its protein is CASSENRGREQYF.